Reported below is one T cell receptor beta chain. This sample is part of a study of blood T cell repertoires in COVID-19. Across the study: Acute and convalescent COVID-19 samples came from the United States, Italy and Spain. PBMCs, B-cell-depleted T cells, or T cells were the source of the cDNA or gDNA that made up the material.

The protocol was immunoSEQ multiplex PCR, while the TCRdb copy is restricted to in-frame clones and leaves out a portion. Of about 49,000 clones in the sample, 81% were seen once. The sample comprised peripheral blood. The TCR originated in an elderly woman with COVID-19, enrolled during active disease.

CDR3 region: CAWSVRYEQFF. The CDR3 region has the DNA TGTGCCTGGAGTGTTCGGTATGAGCAGTTCTTC. This rearrangement joins TRBV30 to TRBJ2-1; the D is unclear. V dropped 0 bases and J dropped 8 bases, with 5 bases sitting between them. The CDR3 extends over 11 amino acids. Germline V gives CDR1 GTSNPN, CDR2 SVGIG (reference sequence).